This is a list of T cell receptor beta chains from one sample in a study of regulatory T cells in long-lasting Graves disease. TCRdb independently ran MiXCR on the multiplex PCR reads; one entry per CDR3 protein. The table includes about 530,000 distinct CDR3 sequences, around 15% detected once. This same sample was also taken into another study, of T cells in Graves' hyperthyroidism and ophthalmopathy.

Source: peripheral blood mononuclear cells (PBMCs), taken at new diagnosis, from a patient treated with antithyroid drugs. Receptors were obtained from a woman aged 40 to 65 with Graves disease. Each CDR3 is given with its conserved first and last residue. The D gene is left open where the match is weak. Size values are once, few and many counts, or a class for expanded clones, and some rows have none.

v_gene	j_gene	abundance	d_gene	CDR3aa	CDR3nt
TRBV12-3/TRBV12-4	TRBJ2-3	few	NA	CASSLGGKADTQYF	TGTGCCAGCAGTTTAGGCGGGAAGGCAGATACGCAGTATTTT
TRBV20-1	TRBJ2-1	few	TRBD1	CSVVREWDRGNEQFF	TGCAGTGTAGTGAGGGAGTGGGACAGGGGCAATGAGCAGTTCTTC
TRBV30	TRBJ1-6	few	NA	CAWRENSPLHF	TGTGCCTGGAGGGAGAATTCACCCCTCCACTTT
TRBV13	TRBJ1-1	NA	NA	CASNPDPSTEAFF	TGTGCCAGCAACCCAGACCCGAGCACTGAAGCTTTCTTT
TRBV3-1	TRBJ2-3	many	TRBD2	CASSRSLAGGDTQYF	TGTGCCAGCAGCCGCTCACTAGCGGGGGGGGATACGCAGTATTTT
TRBV7-3	TRBJ1-1	many	NA	CASSTTGQSTEAFF	TGTGCCAGCAGCACCACCGGACAGTCAACTGAAGCTTTCTTT
TRBV20-1	TRBJ2-7	NA	NA	CSAPGQGYEQYF	TGCAGTGCTCCGGGACAAGGCTACGAGCAGTACTTC
TRBV20-1	TRBJ2-5	many	TRBD1	CSASGQGAQETQYF	TGCAGTGCTAGCGGACAGGGGGCCCAAGAGACCCAGTACTTC
TRBV6-5	TRBJ2-5	many	NA	CASSSPGPQETQYF	TGTGCCAGCAGTTCGCCGGGGCCCCAAGAGACCCAGTACTTC
TRBV28	TRBJ2-1	many	TRBD2	CASSHFPSGGDYNEQFF	TGTGCCAGCAGTCACTTCCCCTCGGGGGGGGACTACAATGAGCAGTTCTTC
TRBV4-2	TRBJ1-5	NA	NA	CASSQEGGATNQPQHF	TGTGCCAGCAGCCAAGAAGGAGGGGCGACAAATCAGCCCCAGCATTTT
TRBV12-3/TRBV12-4	TRBJ1-1	many	NA	CASSPLPHQAGRRNTEAFF	TGTGCCAGCAGTCCCCTCCCCCATCAGGCAGGAAGAAGGAACACTGAAGCTTTCTTT
TRBV18	TRBJ2-5	NA	TRBD1	CASSLPTGVIGETQYF	TGTGCCAGCTCACTTCCGACAGGGGTGATAGGAGAGACCCAGTACTTC
TRBV13	TRBJ1-6	many	NA	CASSLGAANSPLHF	TGTGCCAGCAGCTTAGGGGCGGCCAATTCACCCCTCCACTTT
TRBV6-9	TRBJ2-5	NA	TRBD2	CASSFGGKETQYF	TGTGCCAGCAGTTTCGGGGGGAAAGAGACCCAGTACTTC
TRBV6-1	TRBJ2-7	many	TRBD2	CASSGLAGGYEQYF	TGTGCCAGCAGTGGTCTAGCGGGGGGCTACGAGCAGTACTTC
TRBV5-1	TRBJ2-7	few	NA	CASSLVPGIDEQYF	TGCGCCAGCAGCTTGGTTCCGGGTATCGACGAGCAGTACTTC
TRBV12-3/TRBV12-4	TRBJ1-2	many	NA	CASSFQGDDGYTF	TGTGCCAGCAGTTTCCAGGGAGACGATGGCTACACCTTC
TRBV5-4	TRBJ1-6	few	NA	CASSSGPGTNSPLHF	TGTGCCAGCAGCTCCGGACCGGGGACGAATTCACCCCTCCACTTT
TRBV3-1	TRBJ1-6	few	NA	CASSPAGRNSPLHF	TGTGCCAGCAGTCCGGCGGGAAGAAATTCACCCCTCCACTTT
TRBV10-3	TRBJ1-3	NA	TRBD1	CAISASTQGAGNTIYF	TGTGCCATCAGTGCCTCCACCCAGGGGGCTGGAAACACCATATATTTT
TRBV19	TRBJ2-2	many	TRBD1	CASTDRVDTGELFF	TGTGCCAGTACGGACAGGGTTGACACCGGGGAGCTGTTTTTT
TRBV5-1	TRBJ2-7	many	NA	CASSGDLGPLAGEQYF	TGCGCCAGCAGCGGCGACCTGGGCCCACTAGCTGGGGAGCAGTACTTC
TRBV19	TRBJ1-2	NA	NA	CASSITGSYGYTF	TGTGCCAGTAGTATTACAGGGAGCTATGGCTACACCTTC
TRBV6-1	TRBJ1-5	NA	NA	CASGPGTAGNQPQHF	TGTGCCAGCGGGCCGGGGACGGCGGGCAATCAGCCCCAGCATTTT
TRBV24-1	TRBJ2-5	NA	NA	CATSDFVKETQYF	TGTGCCACCAGTGATTTTGTAAAAGAGACCCAGTACTTC
TRBV19	TRBJ2-7	NA	TRBD2	CASSKLAVDYEQYF	TGTGCCAGTAGCAAACTAGCGGTAGACTACGAGCAGTACTTC
TRBV10-3	TRBJ2-2	NA	NA	CAISDQGGEGGTGELFF	TGTGCCATCAGTGACCAGGGGGGGGAGGGAGGCACCGGGGAGCTGTTTTTT
TRBV7-8	TRBJ2-1	many	TRBD2	CASSLPGLAGLSSYNEQFF	TGTGCCAGCAGCTTACCGGGACTAGCGGGCCTGAGCTCCTACAATGAGCAGTTCTTC
TRBV29-1	TRBJ2-1	NA	NA	CSVEKSGARNEQFF	TGCAGCGTTGAAAAATCGGGGGCGCGCAATGAGCAGTTCTTC
TRBV6-5	TRBJ1-6	NA	NA	CASSYSLMGAVGNSPLHF	TGTGCCAGCAGTTACTCGCTTATGGGGGCGGTGGGGAATTCACCCCTCCACTTT
TRBV20-1	TRBJ2-1	many	TRBD2	CSASLIAGFYNEQFF	TGCAGTGCTAGTCTCATAGCGGGGTTTTACAATGAGCAGTTCTTC
TRBV19	TRBJ2-7	few	TRBD1	CASTDRAEGEQYF	TGTGCCAGTACTGACAGGGCCGAGGGCGAGCAGTACTTC
TRBV24-1	TRBJ1-1	few	NA	CATSTPGNTEAFF	TGTGCCACCAGTACCCCGGGGAACACTGAAGCTTTCTTT